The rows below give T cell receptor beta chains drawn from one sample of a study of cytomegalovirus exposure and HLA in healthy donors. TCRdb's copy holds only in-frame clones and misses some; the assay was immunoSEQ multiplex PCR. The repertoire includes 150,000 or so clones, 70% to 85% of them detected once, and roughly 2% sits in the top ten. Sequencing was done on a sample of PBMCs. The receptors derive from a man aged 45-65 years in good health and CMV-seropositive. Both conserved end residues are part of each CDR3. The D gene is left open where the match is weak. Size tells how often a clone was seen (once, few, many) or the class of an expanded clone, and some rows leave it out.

CDR3 protein: CASSVGERAGVEAFF; CDR3 DNA: TGTGCCAGCAGCGTAGGGGAGAGGGCGGGCGTTGAAGCTTTCTTT; J gene: TRBJ1-1; D gene: .; clone size: .; V gene: TRBV9
CDR3 protein: CASSPHPGTDTQYF; CDR3 DNA: TGCGCCAGCAGTCCTCACCCGGGCACAGATACGCAGTATTTT; J gene: TRBJ2-3; D gene: .; clone size: .; V gene: TRBV10-1
CDR3 protein: CASSPGQGSTEAFF; CDR3 DNA: TGCGCCAGCAGCCCGGGACAGGGGAGCACTGAAGCTTTCTTT; J gene: TRBJ1-1; D gene: TRBD1; clone size: .; V gene: TRBV5-1
CDR3 protein: CASSYGTSGTYEQYF; CDR3 DNA: TGTGCCAGCAGTTACGGGACTAGCGGGACCTACGAGCAGTACTTC; J gene: TRBJ2-7; D gene: TRBD2; clone size: .; V gene: TRBV6-5
CDR3 protein: CASTLQAGGNSPLHF; CDR3 DNA: TGTGCCAGCACCCTACAGGCGGGAGGTAATTCACCCCTCCACTTT; J gene: TRBJ1-6; D gene: .; clone size: .; V gene: TRBV6-1
CDR3 protein: CASSVEAGGDGNTIYF; CDR3 DNA: TGTGCCAGCAGCGTAGAAGCAGGGGGCGATGGAAACACCATATATTTT; J gene: TRBJ1-3; D gene: TRBD1; clone size: .; V gene: TRBV9
CDR3 protein: CASSPQGFGANVLTF; CDR3 DNA: TGTGCCAGCAGCCCTCAGGGGTTCGGGGCCAACGTCCTGACTTTC; J gene: TRBJ2-6; D gene: .; clone size: .; V gene: TRBV7-7
CDR3 protein: CASTPRGLDTEAFF; CDR3 DNA: TGTGCCAGCACCCCTAGGGGGCTGGACACTGAAGCTTTCTTT; J gene: TRBJ1-1; D gene: TRBD1; clone size: .; V gene: TRBV7-8
CDR3 protein: CASSQGGRGSYEQYF; CDR3 DNA: TGCGCCAGCAGCCAAGGGGGGCGCGGGTCCTACGAGCAGTACTTC; J gene: TRBJ2-7; D gene: .; clone size: .; V gene: TRBV4-3
CDR3 protein: CASKLREDTEAFF; CDR3 DNA: TGTGCCAGTAAGCTTAGGGAGGACACTGAAGCTTTCTTT; J gene: TRBJ1-1; D gene: .; clone size: .; V gene: TRBV6-4
CDR3 protein: CASSQDSRTTYEQYF; CDR3 DNA: TGCGCCAGCAGCCAAGATTCCCGGACAACCTACGAGCAGTACTTC; J gene: TRBJ2-7; D gene: .; clone size: few; V gene: TRBV4-3
CDR3 protein: CASSKGRKAGGWYNEQFF; CDR3 DNA: TGTGCCAGCAGCAAGGGTCGAAAAGCGGGGGGTTGGTACAATGAGCAGTTCTTC; J gene: TRBJ2-1; D gene: .; clone size: .; V gene: TRBV21-1
CDR3 protein: CASRLYRGGDQSQHF; CDR3 DNA: TGTGCCAGCAGACTCTACAGGGGTGGAGATCAGTCCCAGCATTTT; J gene: TRBJ1-5; D gene: TRBD1; clone size: .; V gene: TRBV2
CDR3 protein: CASGVRDSFYEQYF; CDR3 DNA: TGTGCCAGCGGGGTCCGGGACAGCTTTTACGAGCAGTACTTC; J gene: TRBJ2-7; D gene: TRBD1; clone size: .; V gene: TRBV28
CDR3 protein: CASSSGPTGNTIYF; CDR3 DNA: TGTGCCAGCAGCTCGGGTCCAACGGGAAACACCATATATTTT; J gene: TRBJ1-3; D gene: .; clone size: .; V gene: TRBV7-2
CDR3 protein: CASSQEGRGGTGELFF; CDR3 DNA: TGCGCCAGCAGCCAAGAAGGGCGGGGAGGCACCGGGGAGCTGTTTTTT; J gene: TRBJ2-2; D gene: .; clone size: .; V gene: TRBV4-1
CDR3 protein: CASSHPGQGRFAEAFF; CDR3 DNA: TGTGCCAGCTCACACCCGGGACAGGGACGATTCGCTGAAGCTTTCTTT; J gene: TRBJ1-1; D gene: TRBD1; clone size: .; V gene: TRBV18
CDR3 protein: CASSGIGGGPTDTQYF; CDR3 DNA: TGTGCCAGCAGCGGGATTGGGGGGGGGCCGACAGATACGCAGTATTTT; J gene: TRBJ2-3; D gene: .; clone size: few; V gene: TRBV9
CDR3 protein: CASRSQGAFEQYF; CDR3 DNA: TGTGCCAGTAGAAGTCAGGGGGCGTTCGAGCAGTACTTC; J gene: TRBJ2-7; D gene: TRBD1; clone size: .; V gene: TRBV19
CDR3 protein: CARSPGFGRIDTQYF; CDR3 DNA: TGTGCCAGAAGCCCAGGGTTTGGGAGGATAGATACGCAGTATTTT; J gene: TRBJ2-3; D gene: .; clone size: .; V gene: TRBV5-3
CDR3 protein: CASSLGDRLRNTEAFF; CDR3 DNA: TGCGCCAGCAGCTTGGGGGACAGGCTTCGGAACACTGAAGCTTTCTTT; J gene: TRBJ1-1; D gene: TRBD1; clone size: .; V gene: TRBV5-1
CDR3 protein: CASSLVDSRNSPLHF; CDR3 DNA: TGTGCCAGCAGCTTGGTTGACAGCAGAAATTCACCCCTCCACTTT; J gene: TRBJ1-6; D gene: .; clone size: few; V gene: TRBV5-4
CDR3 protein: CASTTREEEHTEAFF; CDR3 DNA: TGTGCCAGCACCACCCGAGAGGAAGAGCACACTGAAGCTTTCTTT; J gene: TRBJ1-1; D gene: .; clone size: .; V gene: TRBV4-2
CDR3 protein: CASSSGFEAFF; CDR3 DNA: TGTGCCAGCAGTTCGGGTTTTGAAGCTTTCTTT; J gene: TRBJ1-1; D gene: .; clone size: .; V gene: TRBV7-9
CDR3 protein: CASSPHRGFDEQFF; CDR3 DNA: TGTGCCAGCAGCCCCCACAGGGGGTTCGATGAGCAGTTCTTC; J gene: TRBJ2-1; D gene: TRBD1; clone size: once; V gene: TRBV11-3
CDR3 protein: CASSESGRPNGETQYF; CDR3 DNA: TGCGCCAGCAGTGAGTCCGGTAGACCCAACGGGGAGACCCAGTACTTC; J gene: TRBJ2-5; D gene: .; clone size: .; V gene: TRBV10-2
CDR3 protein: CASETGDQETQYF; CDR3 DNA: TGCGCCAGCGAGACAGGGGACCAAGAGACCCAGTACTTC; J gene: TRBJ2-5; D gene: TRBD1; clone size: .; V gene: TRBV5-1
CDR3 protein: CASSTAGSNTEAFF; CDR3 DNA: TGTGCCAGCAGTACCGCAGGGTCTAATACTGAAGCTTTCTTT; J gene: TRBJ1-1; D gene: .; clone size: .; V gene: TRBV25-1
CDR3 protein: CASSLRSGGPSYEQYF; CDR3 DNA: TGTGCCAGCAGCTTACGGTCGGGGGGACCCTCCTACGAGCAGTACTTC; J gene: TRBJ2-7; D gene: TRBD2; clone size: .; V gene: TRBV11-2
CDR3 protein: CASSQAGSLTQYF; CDR3 DNA: TGCGCCAGCAGCCAAGCCGGGAGCCTCACGCAGTATTTT; J gene: TRBJ2-3; D gene: .; clone size: .; V gene: TRBV4-3
CDR3 protein: CASSSGTSGGVYNEQFF; CDR3 DNA: TGTGCCAGCAGTTCCGGGACTAGCGGGGGGGTGTACAATGAGCAGTTCTTC; J gene: TRBJ2-1; D gene: TRBD2; clone size: .; V gene: TRBV27
CDR3 protein: CASSQLVSGGRGTGELFF; CDR3 DNA: TGCGCCAGCAGCCAATTGGTTAGCGGGGGCCGGGGCACCGGGGAGCTGTTTTTT; J gene: TRBJ2-2; D gene: TRBD2; clone size: .; V gene: TRBV4-1
CDR3 protein: CASSQGERGGRSYNEQFF; CDR3 DNA: TGCGCCAGCAGCCAAGGGGAGCGGGGGGGCCGGTCCTACAATGAGCAGTTCTTC; J gene: TRBJ2-1; D gene: TRBD2; clone size: .; V gene: TRBV4-1
CDR3 protein: CASSFTSGVIETQYF; CDR3 DNA: TGTGCCAGTAGTTTCACTAGCGGGGTGATAGAGACCCAGTACTTC; J gene: TRBJ2-5; D gene: TRBD2; clone size: .; V gene: TRBV19
CDR3 protein: CASSPGGAGGYNEQFF; CDR3 DNA: TGTGCCAGCAGCCCTGGAGGCGCGGGGGGATACAATGAGCAGTTCTTC; J gene: TRBJ2-1; D gene: TRBD2; clone size: .; V gene: TRBV5-4
CDR3 protein: CASSLGLGTGKTEAFF; CDR3 DNA: TGTGCCAGCAGCTTAGGATTGGGGACAGGGAAGACTGAAGCTTTCTTT; J gene: TRBJ1-1; D gene: TRBD1; clone size: .; V gene: TRBV7-9
CDR3 protein: CASSSGDRAFLSTEAFF; CDR3 DNA: TGTGCCAGCAGCTCAGGGGACAGGGCTTTCCTTTCCACTGAAGCTTTCTTT; J gene: TRBJ1-1; D gene: TRBD1; clone size: .; V gene: TRBV7-6
CDR3 protein: CASRVTTRSNQPQHF; CDR3 DNA: TGTGCCAGCAGGGTAACTACACGCAGCAATCAGCCCCAGCATTTT; J gene: TRBJ1-5; D gene: .; clone size: few; V gene: TRBV6-5
CDR3 protein: CASSLGGQAIEQYF; CDR3 DNA: TGTGCCAGCAGCTTAGGGGGACAGGCTATCGAGCAGTACTTC; J gene: TRBJ2-7; D gene: TRBD1; clone size: .; V gene: TRBV7-9
CDR3 protein: CASSEAGGGDTQYF; CDR3 DNA: TGTGCCAGCAGCGAAGCGGGGGGGGGTGATACGCAGTATTTT; J gene: TRBJ2-3; D gene: TRBD2; clone size: .; V gene: TRBV4-2
CDR3 protein: CASSPTGPAYGYTF; CDR3 DNA: TGTGCCAGCAGCCCGACAGGGCCGGCGTATGGCTACACCTTC; J gene: TRBJ1-2; D gene: TRBD1; clone size: .; V gene: TRBV7-2
CDR3 protein: CASSNGQGLNTEAFF; CDR3 DNA: TGCGCCAGCAGCAACGGACAGGGTTTGAACACTGAAGCTTTCTTT; J gene: TRBJ1-1; D gene: TRBD1; clone size: .; V gene: TRBV5-1
CDR3 protein: CASSGVLPGGEQFF; CDR3 DNA: TGTGCCAGCAGCGGGGTCTTACCGGGGGGTGAGCAGTTCTTC; J gene: TRBJ2-1; D gene: TRBD2; clone size: .; V gene: TRBV9
CDR3 protein: CASSSGTGGQETQYF; CDR3 DNA: TGCGCCAGCAGCTCCGGGACAGGTGGCCAAGAGACCCAGTACTTC; J gene: TRBJ2-5; D gene: TRBD1; clone size: .; V gene: TRBV5-1
CDR3 protein: CASSSPSGDTIYF; CDR3 DNA: TGTGCCAGCAGCTCCCCTTCGGGGGACACCATATATTTT; J gene: TRBJ1-3; D gene: .; clone size: .; V gene: TRBV12-1
CDR3 protein: CASSLEYRVEGNEQFF; CDR3 DNA: TGTGCCAGCAGCCTCGAATACAGGGTTGAGGGCAATGAGCAGTTCTTC; J gene: TRBJ2-1; D gene: .; clone size: few; V gene: TRBV7-8
CDR3 protein: CASSTGGGAGEQFF; CDR3 DNA: TGTGCCAGTAGTACAGGCGGGGGGGCCGGTGAGCAGTTCTTC; J gene: TRBJ2-1; D gene: TRBD2; clone size: .; V gene: TRBV19
CDR3 protein: CASSELVNSGNTIYF; CDR3 DNA: TGTGCCAGCAGCGAGTTAGTCAACTCTGGAAACACCATATATTTT; J gene: TRBJ1-3; D gene: .; clone size: .; V gene: TRBV9
CDR3 protein: CSVELPYRGYTF; CDR3 DNA: TGCAGCGTTGAACTCCCTTATCGGGGCTACACCTTC; J gene: TRBJ1-2; D gene: .; clone size: .; V gene: TRBV29-1
CDR3 protein: CASSLGASGGSQETQYF; CDR3 DNA: TGCGCCAGCAGCTTGGGGGCTAGCGGGGGCTCCCAAGAGACCCAGTACTTC; J gene: TRBJ2-5; D gene: TRBD2; clone size: .; V gene: TRBV5-1
CDR3 protein: CASSSEGSGFQPQHF; CDR3 DNA: TGTGCCAGCAGCTCGGAGGGGTCCGGGTTTCAGCCCCAGCATTTT; J gene: TRBJ1-5; D gene: .; clone size: once; V gene: TRBV5-8
CDR3 protein: CASSSQRGGIMNTEAFF; CDR3 DNA: TGTGCCAGCAGCTCGCAGAGGGGAGGCATTATGAACACTGAAGCTTTCTTT; J gene: TRBJ1-1; D gene: .; clone size: .; V gene: TRBV9
CDR3 protein: CASRRQGSYEQYF; CDR3 DNA: TGTGCCAGCAGACGGCAGGGTTCCTACGAGCAGTACTTC; J gene: TRBJ2-7; D gene: .; clone size: .; V gene: TRBV7-2
CDR3 protein: CASSTLTSGAETQYF; CDR3 DNA: TGTGCCAGTAGTACGTTGACTAGCGGGGCTGAGACCCAGTACTTC; J gene: TRBJ2-5; D gene: TRBD2; clone size: .; V gene: TRBV19
CDR3 protein: CASSPGGGSGQFF; CDR3 DNA: TGTGCCAGCAGCCCTGGGGGGGGTAGCGGGCAGTTCTTC; J gene: TRBJ2-1; D gene: TRBD2; clone size: .; V gene: TRBV4-2
CDR3 protein: CASSLGTGTLGGYTF; CDR3 DNA: TGTGCCAGCAGCCTTGGGACAGGGACATTAGGCGGCTACACCTTC; J gene: TRBJ1-2; D gene: TRBD1; clone size: .; V gene: TRBV14
CDR3 protein: CASRFPGGAGEKLFF; CDR3 DNA: TGCGCCAGCAGGTTCCCAGGGGGAGCAGGTGAAAAACTGTTTTTT; J gene: TRBJ1-4; D gene: TRBD1; clone size: few; V gene: TRBV5-1
CDR3 protein: CASSFPGTGTKNIQYF; CDR3 DNA: TGTGCCAGCAGTTTTCCCGGGACAGGAACCAAAAACATTCAGTACTTC; J gene: TRBJ2-4; D gene: TRBD1; clone size: .; V gene: TRBV28
CDR3 protein: CASSTGYGDTQYF; CDR3 DNA: TGTGCCAGTAGTACGGGATACGGTGATACGCAGTATTTT; J gene: TRBJ2-3; D gene: .; clone size: .; V gene: TRBV19